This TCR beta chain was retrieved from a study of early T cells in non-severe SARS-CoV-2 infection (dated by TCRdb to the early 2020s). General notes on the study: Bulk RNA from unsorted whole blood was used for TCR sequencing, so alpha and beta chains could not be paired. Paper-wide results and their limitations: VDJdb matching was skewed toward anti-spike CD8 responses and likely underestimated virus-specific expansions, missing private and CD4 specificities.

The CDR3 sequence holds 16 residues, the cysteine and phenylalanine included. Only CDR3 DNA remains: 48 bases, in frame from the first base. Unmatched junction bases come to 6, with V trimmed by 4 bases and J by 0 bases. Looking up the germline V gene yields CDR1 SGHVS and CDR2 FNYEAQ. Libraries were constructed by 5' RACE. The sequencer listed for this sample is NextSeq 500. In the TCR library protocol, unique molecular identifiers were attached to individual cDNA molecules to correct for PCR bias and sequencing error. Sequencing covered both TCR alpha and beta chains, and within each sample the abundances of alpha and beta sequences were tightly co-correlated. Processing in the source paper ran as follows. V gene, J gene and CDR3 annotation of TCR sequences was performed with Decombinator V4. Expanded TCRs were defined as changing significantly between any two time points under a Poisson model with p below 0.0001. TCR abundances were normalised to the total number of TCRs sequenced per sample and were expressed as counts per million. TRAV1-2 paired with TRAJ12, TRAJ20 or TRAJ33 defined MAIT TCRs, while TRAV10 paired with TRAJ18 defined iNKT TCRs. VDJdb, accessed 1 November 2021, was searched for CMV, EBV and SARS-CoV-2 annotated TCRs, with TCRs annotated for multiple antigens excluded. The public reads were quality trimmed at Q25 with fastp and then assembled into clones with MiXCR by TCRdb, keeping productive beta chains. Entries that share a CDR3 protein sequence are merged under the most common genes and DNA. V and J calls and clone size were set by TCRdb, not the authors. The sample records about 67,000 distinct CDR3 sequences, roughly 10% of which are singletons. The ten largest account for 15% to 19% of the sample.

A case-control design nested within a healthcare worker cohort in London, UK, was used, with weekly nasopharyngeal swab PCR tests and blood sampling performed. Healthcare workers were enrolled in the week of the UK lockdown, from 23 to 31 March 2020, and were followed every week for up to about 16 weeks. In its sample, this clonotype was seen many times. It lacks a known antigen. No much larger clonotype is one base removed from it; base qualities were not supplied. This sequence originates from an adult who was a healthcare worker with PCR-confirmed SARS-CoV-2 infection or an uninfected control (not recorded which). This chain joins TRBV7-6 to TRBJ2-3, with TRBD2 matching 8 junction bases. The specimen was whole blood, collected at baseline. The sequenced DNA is TGTGCCAGCAGCTCGACGGGACTAGTGAGCACAGATACGCAGTATTTT. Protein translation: CASSSTGLVSTDTQYF.